The 10 T cell receptor beta chains reported below all come from one sample, sequenced in a study of cytomegalovirus exposure and HLA in healthy donors. PCR employed 60 Vbeta and 13 Jbeta primers. Libraries were prepared by immunoSEQ multiplex PCR; TCRdb keeps only in-frame clonotypes and omits some of them. The sample data list some 130,000 clones. The material sequenced was PBMCs. The receptors derive from a man aged 18-30 years in good health and CMV-seronegative.

The chain joins TRBV29-1 to TRBJ2-5, with D perhaps TRBD1 (6 bases). The germline CDR1 and CDR2 sequences are SQVTM and ANQGSEA. V was trimmed by 3 bases and J by 5 bases, leaving 16 bases between them. The CDR3 consists of 14 residues. CDR3 residues: CSVELQGVGETQYF. As DNA, the CDR3 is TGCAGCGTTGAGTTACAGGGTGTCGGGGAGACCCAGTACTTC.

This chain joins TRBV27 and TRBJ1-1; D not resolved. V shed 2 bases and J shed 5 bases, with 9 bases lying between them. This CDR3 has 13 amino acids. Germline V gives CDR1 MNHEY, CDR2 SMNVEV (reference sequence). As DNA, the CDR3 is TGTGCCAGCAGTTTAAGACGAGGAACTGAAGCTTTCTTT. This sequence encodes CASSLRRGTEAFF.

J is TRBJ1-1 and V is TRBV11-3; tentative D call: TRBD1 (6 bases). Germline V gene lookup returns CDR1 SGHNT and CDR2 YENEEA. V was trimmed by 5 bases and J by 2 bases, leaving 18 bases between them. The CDR3 is 16 amino acids. The chain's CDR3 is CASSSGGSRSNTEAFF. The CDR3 bases are TGTGCCAGCAGCAGCGGGGGCTCGAGAAGTAACACTGAAGCTTTCTTT.

V is TRBV6-5 and J is TRBJ1-1, with D uncertain. Trimming pared 3 bases from V and 7 bases from J, leaving 12 bases between. Germline lookup yields CDR1 MNHEY and CDR2 SVGAGI. This CDR3 contains 13 residues. CDR3 in amino acids: CASSYGQASEAFF. The CDR3 nucleotides are TGTGCCAGCAGTTATGGCCAAGCGAGTGAAGCTTTCTTT.

This chain uses TRBV25-1 with TRBJ1-5; 9 nucleotides align to TRBD1. Trimming at V came to 9 bases and at J to 4 bases, leaving 10 bases not matched to a gene. This CDR3 is 15 amino acids long. Germline-derived CDR1 and CDR2 are MGHDK and SYGVNS. The CDR3 coding sequence is TGTGCCAGTCGCCCGGGACAGGGTATTAATCAGCCCCAGCATTTT. Translated: CASRPGQGINQPQHF.

The J gene is TRBJ2-1, the V gene TRBV28; no definite D call. V was cut by 5 bases and J by 2 bases, with 16 bases left in between. Germline V gives CDR1 MDHEN, CDR2 SYDVKM. The CDR3 runs to 16 residues. The CDR3 DNA sequence: TGTGCCAGCAGTCTCAACACATTGGGCCCCTACAATGAGCAGTTCTTC. Amino acids: CASSLNTLGPYNEQFF. Full variable domain (rest looked up from reference TRBV28 and TRBJ2-1): DVKVTQSSRYLVKRTGEKVFLECVQDMDHENMFWYRQDPGLGLRLIYFSYDVKMKEKGDIPEGYSVSREKKERFSLILESASTNQTSMYLCASSLNTLGPYNEQFFGPGTRLTVL.

This chain connects TRBV28 to TRBJ2-3; D perhaps matches TRBD2 (6 bases). Between the trimmed V and J ends, which lost 10 bases and 3 bases, there was a span of 14 bases. The CDR3 has 13 amino acids. Germline V gene data show CDR1 as MDHEN and CDR2 as SYDVKM. The CDR3 nucleotides read TGTGCCACCAGACTAGGTAGGACAGATACGCAGTATTTT. It yields the protein CATRLGRTDTQYF.

The rearrangement links TRBV5-5 to TRBJ2-1; TRBD1 is a possible D gene (5 bases). V shed 7 bases and J shed 7 bases, with 21 bases lying between them. CDR1 is SGHKS and CDR2 is YYEKEE in the germline V gene (reference sequence). CDR3 length equals 15 residues. The CDR3 is CASLDPQGMRNEQFF. CDR3 nucleotide sequence: TGTGCCAGCCTGGATCCTCAGGGAATGAGGAATGAGCAGTTCTTC.

V is TRBV19 and J is TRBJ2-7; no reliable D call. In germline, CDR1 is LNHDA, CDR2 SQIVND (reference sequence). V was trimmed by 1 base and J by 3 bases, leaving 13 bases between them. The CDR3 contains 15 residues. The CDR3 sequence is CASSIGNIRRYEQYF. The CDR3 DNA is TGTGCCAGTAGTATAGGAAATATCAGGCGCTACGAGCAGTACTTC.

The gene calls are TRBV5-6 and TRBJ2-7; possible D gene TRBD1, 5 bases. V was clipped by 0 bases and J by 0 bases, with 13 bases between them. This CDR3 spans 16 amino acids. The V gene's germline CDR1 is SGHDT and CDR2 YYEEEE. DNA of the CDR3: TGTGCCAGCAGCTTGGTCGTTGACAGCCGCTCCTACGAGCAGTACTTC. Its translation is CASSLVVDSRSYEQYF.